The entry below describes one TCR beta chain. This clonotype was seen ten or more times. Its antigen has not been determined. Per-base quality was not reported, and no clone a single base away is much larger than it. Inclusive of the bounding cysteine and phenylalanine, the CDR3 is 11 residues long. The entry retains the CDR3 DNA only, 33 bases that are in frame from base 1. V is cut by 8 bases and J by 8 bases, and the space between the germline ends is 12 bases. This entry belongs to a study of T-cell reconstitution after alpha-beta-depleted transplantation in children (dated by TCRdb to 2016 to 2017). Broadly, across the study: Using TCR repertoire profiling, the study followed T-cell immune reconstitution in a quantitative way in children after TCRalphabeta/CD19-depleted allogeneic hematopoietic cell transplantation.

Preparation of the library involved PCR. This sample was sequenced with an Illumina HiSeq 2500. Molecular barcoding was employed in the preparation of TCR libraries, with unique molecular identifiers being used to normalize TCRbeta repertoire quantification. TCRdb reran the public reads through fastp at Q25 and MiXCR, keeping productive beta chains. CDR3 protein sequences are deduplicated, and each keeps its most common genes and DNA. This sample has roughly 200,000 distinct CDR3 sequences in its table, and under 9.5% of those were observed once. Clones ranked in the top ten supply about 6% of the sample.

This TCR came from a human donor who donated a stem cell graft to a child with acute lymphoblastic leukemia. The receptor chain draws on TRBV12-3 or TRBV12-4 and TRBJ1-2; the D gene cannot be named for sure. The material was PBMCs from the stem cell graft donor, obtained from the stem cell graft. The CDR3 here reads CASSSPGGYTF. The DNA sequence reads TGTGCCAGCTCTTCGCCGGGGGGCTACACCTTC.